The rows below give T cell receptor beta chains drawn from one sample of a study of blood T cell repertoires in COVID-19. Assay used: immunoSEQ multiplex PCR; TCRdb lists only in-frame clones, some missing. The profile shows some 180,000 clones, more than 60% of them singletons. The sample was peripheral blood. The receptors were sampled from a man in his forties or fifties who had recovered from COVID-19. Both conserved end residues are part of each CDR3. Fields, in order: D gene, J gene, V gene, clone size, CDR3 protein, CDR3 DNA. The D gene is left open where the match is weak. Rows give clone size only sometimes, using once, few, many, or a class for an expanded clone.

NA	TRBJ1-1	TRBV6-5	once	CASSVTGREEAFF	TGTGCCAGCAGCGTAACAGGGAGAGAAGAAGCTTTCTTT
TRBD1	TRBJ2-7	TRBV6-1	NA	CASSEVGTGATEQYF	TGTGCCAGCAGTGAAGTCGGGACAGGGGCGACCGAGCAGTACTTC
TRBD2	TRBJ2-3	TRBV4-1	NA	CASNPDSAGGTDTQYF	TGCGCCAGCAACCCCGACTCAGCGGGAGGCACAGATACGCAGTATTTT
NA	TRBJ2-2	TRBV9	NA	CASSLNSNTGELFF	TGTGCCAGCAGCTTAAACTCGAACACCGGGGAGCTGTTTTTT
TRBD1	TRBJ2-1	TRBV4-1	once	CASSQPDRGPWNEQFF	TGCGCCAGCAGCCAACCGGACAGGGGGCCTTGGAATGAGCAGTTCTTC
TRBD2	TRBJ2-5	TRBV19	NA	CASSITSGRETQYF	TGTGCCAGTAGTATAACTAGCGGGAGGGAGACCCAGTACTTC
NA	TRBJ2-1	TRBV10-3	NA	CAISEYTEEQFF	TGTGCCATCAGTGAGTACACAGAGGAGCAGTTCTTC
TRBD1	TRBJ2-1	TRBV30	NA	CAWQPGQLINEQFF	TGTGCCTGGCAACCGGGACAGCTCATCAATGAGCAGTTCTTC
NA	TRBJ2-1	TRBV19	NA	CASRDARSSYNEQFF	TGTGCCAGTAGAGATGCGAGGAGCTCCTACAATGAGCAGTTCTTC
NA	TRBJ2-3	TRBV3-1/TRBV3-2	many	CASSLGQQAKAQYF	TGTGCCAGCAGCCTGGGACAACAGGCGAAGGCGCAGTATTTT
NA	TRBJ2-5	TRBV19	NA	CASRPSTSGQETQYF	TGTGCCAGTAGACCTTCGACCAGCGGCCAAGAGACCCAGTACTTC
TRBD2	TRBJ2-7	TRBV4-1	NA	CASSQEGLAGGTYEQYF	TGCGCCAGCAGCCAAGAGGGGCTAGCGGGAGGGACCTACGAGCAGTACTTC
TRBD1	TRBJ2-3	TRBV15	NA	CATSSQGADTQYF	TGTGCCACCAGCAGCCAGGGGGCAGATACGCAGTATTTT
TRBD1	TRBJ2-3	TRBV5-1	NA	CASSSGQGTDTQYF	TGCGCCAGCAGCTCGGGACAGGGCACAGATACGCAGTATTTT
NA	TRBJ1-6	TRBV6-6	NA	CASSYEGSSYNSPLHF	TGTGCCAGCAGTTACGAAGGGAGCTCCTATAATTCACCCCTCCACTTT
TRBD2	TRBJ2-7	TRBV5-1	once	CASSPDGLAGGEQYF	TGCGCCAGCAGCCCGGACGGACTAGCGGGGGGCGAGCAGTACTTC
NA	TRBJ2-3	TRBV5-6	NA	CASSIQADTQYF	TGTGCCAGCAGCATTCAAGCGGATACGCAGTATTTT
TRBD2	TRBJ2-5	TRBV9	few	CASSVVAGGSETQYF	TGTGCCAGCAGCGTAGTAGCGGGAGGGAGCGAGACCCAGTACTTC
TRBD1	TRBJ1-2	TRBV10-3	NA	CAISESATGGDGYTF	TGTGCCATCAGTGAGTCAGCGACAGGGGGTGATGGCTACACCTTC
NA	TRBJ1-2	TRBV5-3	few	CARSLVEGNYGYTF	TGTGCCAGAAGCTTGGTGGAGGGAAACTATGGCTACACCTTC
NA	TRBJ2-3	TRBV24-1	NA	CATSTRGQSTDTQYF	TGTGCCACCAGTACCCGAGGGCAGAGCACAGATACGCAGTATTTT
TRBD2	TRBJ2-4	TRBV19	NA	CASSTPTSGTLNIQYF	TGTGCCAGTAGTACCCCGACTAGCGGGACCCTAAACATTCAGTACTTC
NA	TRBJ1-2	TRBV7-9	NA	CASSHSGGVSGYTF	TGTGCCAGCAGCCATAGTGGGGGCGTGAGTGGCTACACCTTC
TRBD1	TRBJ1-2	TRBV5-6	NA	CASSPGQGINYGYTF	TGTGCCAGCAGCCCGGGACAGGGGATCAACTATGGCTACACCTTC
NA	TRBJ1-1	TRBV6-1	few	CASSEATGSGEAFF	TGTGCCAGCAGTGAAGCTACAGGGAGTGGTGAAGCTTTCTTT
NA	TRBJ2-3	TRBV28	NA	CASSRSDSHSTDTQYF	TGTGCCAGCAGTAGATCCGACAGCCATAGCACAGATACGCAGTATTTT
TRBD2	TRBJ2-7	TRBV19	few	CASSMGLPGLARHEQYF	TGTGCCAGTAGTATGGGACTACCGGGACTAGCTCGTCACGAGCAGTACTTC
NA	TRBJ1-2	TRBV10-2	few	CASSWTELNGYTF	TGCGCCAGCAGCTGGACAGAGCTTAATGGCTACACCTTC
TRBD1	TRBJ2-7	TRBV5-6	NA	CASSGQGGSYEQYF	TGTGCCAGCAGTGGACAGGGGGGATCCTACGAGCAGTACTTC
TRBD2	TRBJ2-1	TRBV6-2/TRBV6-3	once	CASSLGLAGGNEQFF	TGTGCCAGCAGCCTAGGACTAGCGGGAGGCAATGAGCAGTTCTTC
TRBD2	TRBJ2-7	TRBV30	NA	CAWSPLAGGLRPYEQYF	TGTGCCTGGAGCCCCCTAGCGGGAGGGCTCCGCCCCTACGAGCAGTACTTC
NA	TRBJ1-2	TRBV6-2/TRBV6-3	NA	CASSYSTGSVVYGYTF	TGTGCCAGCAGTTACTCGACAGGTTCGGTCGTCTATGGCTACACCTTC
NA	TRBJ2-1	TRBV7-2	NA	CASSSLPGSINEQFF	TGTGCCAGCAGCTCACTTCCCGGTTCCATCAATGAGCAGTTCTTC
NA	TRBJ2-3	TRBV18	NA	CASSPYGSSVPDTQYF	TGTGCCAGCTCACCATACGGTAGCTCGGTCCCAGATACGCAGTATTTT
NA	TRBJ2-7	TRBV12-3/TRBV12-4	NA	CASSSEPRYEQYF	TGTGCCAGCAGTTCCGAGCCACGTTACGAGCAGTACTTC
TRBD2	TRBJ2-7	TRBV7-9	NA	CASSLGGGRVYEQYF	TGTGCCAGCAGCTTAGGAGGCGGGAGAGTCTACGAGCAGTACTTC
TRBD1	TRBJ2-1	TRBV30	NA	CAWTYTGGNEQFF	TGTGCCTGGACCTATACAGGGGGAAATGAGCAGTTCTTC
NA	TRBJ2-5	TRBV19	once	CASSIGGQAGETQYF	TGTGCCAGTAGTATAGGAGGGCAGGCTGGGGAGACCCAGTACTTC
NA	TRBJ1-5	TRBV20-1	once	CSASDPLAGWNQPQHF	TGCAGTGCTAGTGATCCCTTGGCAGGTTGGAATCAGCCCCAGCATTTT
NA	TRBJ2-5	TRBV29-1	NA	CSVEKIRKGAFQETQYF	TGCAGCGTTGAAAAAATACGGAAGGGAGCCTTTCAAGAGACCCAGTACTTC
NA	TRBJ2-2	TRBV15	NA	CATSREASAGELFF	TGTGCCACCAGCAGAGAAGCTAGCGCCGGGGAGCTGTTTTTT
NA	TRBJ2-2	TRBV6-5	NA	CASRVTGNTGELFF	TGTGCCAGCAGGGTGACAGGGAACACCGGGGAGCTGTTTTTT
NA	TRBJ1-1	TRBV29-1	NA	CSVGKNGDTEAFF	TGCAGCGTTGGAAAAAACGGGGACACTGAAGCTTTCTTT
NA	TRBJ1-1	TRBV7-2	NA	CASSLDPVNTEAFF	TGTGCCAGCAGCTTAGACCCAGTGAACACTGAAGCTTTCTTT
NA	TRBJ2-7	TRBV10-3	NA	CAISTETGLPYEQYF	TGTGCCATCAGCACCGAGACAGGCCTTCCCTACGAGCAGTACTTC
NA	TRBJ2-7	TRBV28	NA	CASSFGSYEQYF	TGTGCCAGCAGTTTTGGGAGCTACGAGCAGTACTTC
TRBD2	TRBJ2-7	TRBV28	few	CASTTSGFYEQYF	TGTGCCAGCACTACTAGCGGGTTCTACGAGCAGTACTTC
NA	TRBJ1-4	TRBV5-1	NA	CASSLSGASANEKLFF	TGCGCCAGCAGCTTATCAGGGGCCTCAGCTAATGAAAAACTGTTTTTT
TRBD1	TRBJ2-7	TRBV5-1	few	CASRPGQGPLTYF	TGCGCCAGCAGACCGGGACAGGGGCCTCTGACCTACTTC
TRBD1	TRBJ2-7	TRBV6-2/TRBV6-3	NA	CASSQQGASSYEQYF	TGTGCCAGCAGTCAACAGGGGGCGAGTTCGTACGAGCAGTACTTC
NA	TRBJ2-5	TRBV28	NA	CASRGSWRGQETQYF	TGTGCCAGCAGGGGAAGCTGGAGGGGCCAAGAGACCCAGTACTTC
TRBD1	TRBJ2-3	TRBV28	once	CASSIRQGGGDTQYF	TGTGCCAGCAGTATCCGACAGGGTGGGGGAGATACGCAGTATTTT
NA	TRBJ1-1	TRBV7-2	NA	CASAHHRVAVNTEAFF	TGTGCCAGCGCCCACCACAGGGTTGCCGTGAACACTGAAGCTTTCTTT
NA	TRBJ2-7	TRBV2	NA	CASSELRAYEQYF	TGTGCCAGCAGTGAACTTCGCGCTTACGAGCAGTACTTC
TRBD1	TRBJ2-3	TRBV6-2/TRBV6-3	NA	CASSNDRELDTQYF	TGTGCCAGCAGTAACGACAGGGAATTGGATACGCAGTATTTT